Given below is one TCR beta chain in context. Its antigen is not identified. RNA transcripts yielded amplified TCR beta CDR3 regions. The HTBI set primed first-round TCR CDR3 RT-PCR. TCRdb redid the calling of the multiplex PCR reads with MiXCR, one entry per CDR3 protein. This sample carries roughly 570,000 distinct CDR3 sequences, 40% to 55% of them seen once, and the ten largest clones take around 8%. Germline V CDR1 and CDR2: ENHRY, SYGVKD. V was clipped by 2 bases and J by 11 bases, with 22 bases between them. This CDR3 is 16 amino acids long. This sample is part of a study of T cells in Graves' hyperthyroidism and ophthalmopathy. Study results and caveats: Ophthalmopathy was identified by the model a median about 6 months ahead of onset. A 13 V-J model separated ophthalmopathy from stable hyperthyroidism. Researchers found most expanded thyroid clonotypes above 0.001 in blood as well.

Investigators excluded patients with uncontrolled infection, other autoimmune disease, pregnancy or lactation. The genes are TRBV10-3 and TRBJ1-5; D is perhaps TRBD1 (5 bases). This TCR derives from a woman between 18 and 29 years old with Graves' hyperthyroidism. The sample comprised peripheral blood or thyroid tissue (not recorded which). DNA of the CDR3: TGTGCCATCAGTGAGGGGATTGGGGCAGCACAAGAGACCCAGCATTTT. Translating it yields CAISEGIGAAQETQHF.